This T cell receptor (beta chain) was captured in a study of shared clonotypes between healthy human individuals. Study-wide results and caveats: Some naive CD4 clonotypes, roughly 4.8%, turned up in common across a handful of donors. In this cohort, only blood was sampled, and tissue repertoires likely differ.

This clone was counted once. Its antigen is unknown. A split of CD4+ cells into CD45RA+ naive and CD45RA-negative memory subsets was performed. Trimming cost V 7 bases and J 1 base, with 21 bases left between them. The CDR3 loop spans 17 amino acids. The DNA input per sorted-subset replicate PCR was 200 ng, corresponding to roughly 31,000 T cell genomes. Data came from immunoSEQ multiplex PCR; TCRdb stores just in-frame clones and leaves some out. The sample shows hundreds of thousands of clones, 96% of them seen only once. Sequenced sample: naive CD4+ T cells sorted from blood. Described subset: CD45RA+ positively selected. The chain recombines TRBV23-1 with TRBJ2-3; D remains unclear. TRBV23-1 qualifies as an ORF whose function is uncertain. The clonotype originates from a woman aged 25 to 39 in good health. CDR3 in DNA: TGCGCCAGCATTCACGACCCTGGCCGTCATGGCACAGATACGCAGTATTTT. As protein: CASIHDPGRHGTDTQYF.